Each of the 14 T cell receptor beta chains below was sequenced from the same sample in a study of T cell changes during pregnancy in multiple sclerosis. Clones were read by immunoSEQ multiplex PCR, and TCRdb kept only the in-frame ones, dropping some. The data show tens of thousands of clones, roughly 87% seen once. Source: peripheral blood, taken in the first trimester of pregnancy. These receptors came from a female donor with multiple sclerosis, enrolled in a pregnancy study.

This clone has only a few counts. Other DNA sequences of this sample code for an identical CDR3. This rearrangement joins TRBV28 to TRBJ1-5; D gene unclear. Trimming took 3 bases from V and 2 from J, leaving 8 bases between them. The CDR3 runs to 14 residues. CDR1 MDHEN and CDR2 SYDVKM come from the germline V gene. The CDR3 DNA is TGTGCCAGCAGTTTCCTGGGAGGCAATCAGCCCCAGCATTTT. Its protein product is CASSFLGGNQPQHF.

The genes are TRBV9 and TRBJ1-3; no definite D call. The CDR3 contains 14 residues. Trimming took 4 bases from V and 0 from J, leaving 8 bases between them. Germline CDR1 and CDR2: SGDLS and YYNGEE. Here the CDR3 reads CASSPRYSGNTIYF. The CDR3 nucleotides are TGTGCCAGCAGCCCCAGGTACTCTGGAAACACCATATATTTT. The full variable domain, in which reference TRBV9 and TRBJ1-3 provide the parts outside the CDR3, is DSGVTQTPKHLITATGQRVTLRCSPRSGDLSVYWYQQSLDQGLQFLIQYYNGEERAKGNILERFSAQQFPDLHSELNLSSLELGDSALYFCASSPRYSGNTIYFGEGSWLTVV.

The chain joins TRBV5-1 to TRBJ1-2; D is ambiguous. CDR1 SGHRS and CDR2 YFSETQ come from the germline V gene. V lost 4 bases and J 5 bases, leaving 12 bases between the germline ends. This CDR3 has 13 residues. The CDR3 loop reads CASSPFGRYGYTF. The CDR3 coding sequence is TGCGCCAGCAGCCCATTCGGTCGGTATGGCTACACCTTC. The full variable domain, completed using reference TRBV5-1 and TRBJ1-2, is KAGVTQTPRYLIKTRGQQVTLSCSPISGHRSVSWYQQTPGQGLQFLFEYFSETQRNKGNFPGRFSGRQFSNSRSEMNVSTLELGDSALYLCASSPFGRYGYTFGSGTRLTVV.

This clone was picked up one time. The J gene is TRBJ2-7, the V gene TRBV30, with D unclear. The CDR3 is made up of 15 amino acids. V lost 2 bases, J lost 1 base, and 15 bases lay in between. Germline V gives CDR1 GTSNPN, CDR2 SVGIG (reference sequence). In DNA, the CDR3 is TGTGCCTGGAGTTTTGTACGGCGGCGGTCCTACGAGCAGTACTTC. Its protein product is CAWSFVRRRSYEQYF.

The rearrangement joins TRBV10-3 to TRBJ2-7, with a tentative D call TRBD1 (6 bases). This CDR3 region has 14 residues. The V and J ends lost 7 bases and 4 bases respectively, with 17 bases between them. Germline values: CDR1 ENHRY, CDR2 SYGVKD. CDR3 DNA: TGTGCCATCAAATGGGGGCAGGCGCAGTACGAGCAGTACTTC. It yields the protein CAIKWGQAQYEQYF.

The J gene is TRBJ2-5, the V gene TRBV6-6, with D possibly matching TRBD2 (5 bases). This CDR3 is built from 13 residues. The ends were cut back, 2 bases at V and 2 bases at J, with 6 bases in the middle. CDR1 and CDR2 from the germline V gene are MNHNY and SVGAGI (reference sequence). CDR3 protein: CASSYEGQETQYF. CDR3 nucleotides: TGTGCCAGCAGTTACGAGGGTCAAGAGACCCAGTACTTC.

J is TRBJ2-3 and V is TRBV9; 9 bases are a match to TRBD2. Germline trimming cut 0 bases from V and 6 bases from J; bases unmatched to any gene: 8. The CDR3 has 16 amino acids. The germline gives CDR1 SGDLS, CDR2 YYNGEE. This chain's CDR3 is CASSVGLAGVGDTQYF. The CDR3 bases are TGTGCCAGCAGCGTAGGGTTAGCGGGAGTTGGGGATACGCAGTATTTT.

The CDR3 DNA reads TGTGCCAGCAGCTTAGCGACAGGGAGCCCCTTTGTCACCTTC. Translated: CASSLATGSPFVTF. This chain joins TRBV7-2 and TRBJ1-2; 7 bases are shared with TRBD1. This CDR3 spans 14 amino acids. Germline assignment: CDR1 SGHTA and CDR2 FQGNSA. With 0 bases clipped from V and 13 bases from J, the junction kept 11 bases outside the gene matches.

V usage is TRBV6-6 and J usage is TRBJ1-2, with 11 nucleotides matching TRBD1. J gave up 7 bases and V 6 bases, and 7 bases lay outside the gene matches. Germline loops: CDR1 MNHNY, CDR2 SVGAGI (reference sequence). The CDR3 is made up of 14 amino acids. CDR3 coding DNA: TGTGCCAGCAGCCGAGGGACAGGGGGACGTGGCTACACCTTC. Protein sequence: CASSRGTGGRGYTF.

This clone was counted a few times. The V call is TRBV7-9, the J call TRBJ1-2; maybe TRBD1 (5 bases). This CDR3 comprises 13 residues. From germline, CDR1 is SEHNR and CDR2 FQNEAQ (reference sequence). V was trimmed by 5 bases and J by 8 bases, leaving 15 bases between them. The CDR3 loop is CASSIGGEQGYTF. The DNA of the CDR3 is TGTGCCAGCAGCATCGGGGGGGAGCAAGGCTACACCTTC.

This clone has more than one count but fewer than ten. The J gene is TRBJ2-1, the V gene TRBV7-9, with 8 nucleotides matching TRBD1. The germline V gene has CDR1 SEHNR and CDR2 FQNEAQ (reference sequence). The CDR3 is 16 amino acids. J lost 6 bases, V lost 5 bases, and 12 bases had no gene match. CDR3 region: CASSPDRGRGINEQFF. The CDR3 region has the DNA TGTGCCAGCAGCCCCGACAGGGGCAGGGGGATCAATGAGCAGTTCTTC.

This chain connects TRBV19 to TRBJ1-1, with a weak D call TRBD1 (5 bases). Trimming took off 7 bases at V and 0 bases at J, with 12 bases between the two ends. The germline V gene has CDR1 LNHDA and CDR2 SQIVND (reference sequence). This CDR3 has 14 residues. Here the CDR3 DNA reads TGTGCCAGTATCGAGACAGAAATGAACACTGAAGCTTTCTTT. Residues: CASIETEMNTEAFF.

V usage is TRBV18 and J usage is TRBJ2-7; 10 bases agree with TRBD2. The ends lost 6 bases at V and 0 bases at J; junction bases unmatched: 2. The length of the CDR3 is 14 residues. From germline, CDR1 is KGHSH and CDR2 LQKENI. CDR3 coding DNA: TGTGCCAGCTCCGGACTAGCGGACTCCTACGAGCAGTACTTC. It encodes CASSGLADSYEQYF.

The V gene is TRBV13, the J gene TRBJ2-7; D remains unclear. The germline V gene has CDR1 PRHDT and CDR2 FYEKMQ (reference sequence). This CDR3 spans 14 amino acids. V was cut by 0 bases and J by 4 bases, with 10 bases left in between. CDR3 sequence (DNA): TGTGCCAGCAGCTTAGGTGAGGAACCATACGAGCAGTACTTC. Its protein product is CASSLGEEPYEQYF. The full variable domain, with the rest looked up from reference TRBV13 and TRBJ2-7, is AAGVIQSPRHLIKEKRETATLKCYPIPRHDTVYWYQQGPGQDPQFLISFYEKMQSDKGSIPDRFSAQQFSDYHSELNMSSLELGDSALYFCASSLGEEPYEQYFGPGTRLTVT.